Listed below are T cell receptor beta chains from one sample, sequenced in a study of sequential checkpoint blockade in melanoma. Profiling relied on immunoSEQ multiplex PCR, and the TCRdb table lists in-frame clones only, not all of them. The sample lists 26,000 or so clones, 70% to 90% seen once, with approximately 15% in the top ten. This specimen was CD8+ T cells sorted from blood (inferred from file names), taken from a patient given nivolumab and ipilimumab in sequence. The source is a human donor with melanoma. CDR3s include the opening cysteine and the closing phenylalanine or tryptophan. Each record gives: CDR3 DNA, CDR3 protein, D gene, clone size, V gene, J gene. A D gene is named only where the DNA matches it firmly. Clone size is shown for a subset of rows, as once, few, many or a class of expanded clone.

cdr3_nt: TGCGCCAGCAGCCAAGATTGGGCGGGAGGGACTAACTATGGCTACACCTTC
cdr3_aa: CASSQDWAGGTNYGYTF
d_call: .
clone_size: few
v_call: TRBV4-1
j_call: TRBJ1-2

cdr3_nt: TGTGCCAGCACCTTCAGGGGGTTTGCTTCACCCCTCCACTTT
cdr3_aa: CASTFRGFASPLHF
d_call: TRBD1
clone_size: .
v_call: TRBV28
j_call: TRBJ1-6

cdr3_nt: TGTGCTAGTGGGGCGGGGAGTGAAGCTTTCTTT
cdr3_aa: CASGAGSEAFF
d_call: .
clone_size: .
v_call: TRBV12-5
j_call: TRBJ1-1

cdr3_nt: TGTGCCAGCAGCTTGGGGGGACGGAATTCACCCCTCCACTTT
cdr3_aa: CASSLGGRNSPLHF
d_call: .
clone_size: few
v_call: TRBV28
j_call: TRBJ1-6

cdr3_nt: TGTGCCAGCGGTACAGGGGGCGCTGGGGCCAACGTCCTGACTTTC
cdr3_aa: CASGTGGAGANVLTF
d_call: TRBD1
clone_size: .
v_call: TRBV6-4
j_call: TRBJ2-6

cdr3_nt: TGCGCCAGCAGCCCGACAGGGGACGAGCAGTACTTC
cdr3_aa: CASSPTGDEQYF
d_call: TRBD1
clone_size: .
v_call: TRBV5-1
j_call: TRBJ2-7

cdr3_nt: TGCGCCAGCAGCCAAGGTGGGGCAGTCTCCTACGAGCAGTACTTC
cdr3_aa: CASSQGGAVSYEQYF
d_call: .
clone_size: .
v_call: TRBV4-1
j_call: TRBJ2-7

cdr3_nt: TGTGCCAGCACAGACAGGGCCTACGAGCAGTACTTC
cdr3_aa: CASTDRAYEQYF
d_call: TRBD1
clone_size: .
v_call: TRBV2
j_call: TRBJ2-7

cdr3_nt: TGTGCCAGCAGTTCCCCAAGGACTAGCGGACCCCAGGAGCAGTACTTC
cdr3_aa: CASSSPRTSGPQEQYF
d_call: TRBD2
clone_size: .
v_call: TRBV7-2
j_call: TRBJ2-5

cdr3_nt: TGTGCCAGCAGGTTAGGGACAGGGAGCAATCAGCCCCAGCATTTT
cdr3_aa: CASRLGTGSNQPQHF
d_call: TRBD1
clone_size: .
v_call: TRBV7-6
j_call: TRBJ1-5

cdr3_nt: TGTGCCAGCTCACCACTCCGGTCTGAGGACAGCAGGTCTGAAGCTTTCTTT
cdr3_aa: CASSPLRSEDSRSEAFF
d_call: .
clone_size: .
v_call: TRBV18
j_call: TRBJ1-1

cdr3_nt: TGCGCCAGCAGCCAAGTACTAGCGGGGGGAGAGCAGTTCTTC
cdr3_aa: CASSQVLAGGEQFF
d_call: TRBD2
clone_size: once
v_call: TRBV4-1
j_call: TRBJ2-1

cdr3_nt: TGTGCCAGCAATGGACTTGACACAGATACGCAGTATTTT
cdr3_aa: CASNGLDTDTQYF
d_call: .
clone_size: .
v_call: TRBV6-6
j_call: TRBJ2-3

cdr3_nt: TGTGCCTGGAGTGTACAGGGCCATACAGATACGCAGTATTTT
cdr3_aa: CAWSVQGHTDTQYF
d_call: .
clone_size: .
v_call: TRBV30
j_call: TRBJ2-3

cdr3_nt: TGTGCCAGCAGCGGACTAAGCACAGATACGCAGTATTTT
cdr3_aa: CASSGLSTDTQYF
d_call: .
clone_size: .
v_call: TRBV6-1
j_call: TRBJ2-3

cdr3_nt: TGTGCCAGCAGTTTTTGGGCGGGAGAGGGGGAGACCCAGTACTTC
cdr3_aa: CASSFWAGEGETQYF
d_call: TRBD2
clone_size: .
v_call: TRBV27
j_call: TRBJ2-5